The clone carrying this TCR beta chain was observed many times. Its antigen is not identified. Preparation methods for the bulk TCR libraries were those previously described, with listed TCR primers. Each CDR3 protein is one row after TCRdb ran MiXCR on the PCR reads. The table records about 640,000 distinct CDR3 sequences, 15% to 20% of them present only once. Trimming took 8 bases from V and 0 from J, leaving 17 bases between them. Germline CDR1 and CDR2: SNHLY and FYNNEI. The CDR3 sequence is 15 residues long. This sample is part of a study of molecular identifiers for immune sequencing clone quantification. Study-wide findings and caveats: Effector cells kept over 99% of their molecules in clones above 20 RNA copies, while naive cells kept under 1% there. One cell's worth of spiked Jurkat TCR RNA was reportedly detectable among about a million naive cells.

Naive CD8 T cells were sorted as CD8+CD4-CCR7+CD45RA+. This receptor was taken from a human donor in good health. Some libraries in this study had Jurkat cell RNA spiked in. This chain joins TRBV2 and TRBJ2-7; no firm D call. The sequenced material came from naive CD8+ T cells from blood, with Jurkat cell RNA spiked in. The subset here: FACS-sorted CD8+CD4-CCR7+CD45RA+ naive T cells. CDR3 in amino acids: CASSYSGQPSYEQYF. The CDR3 nucleotides read TGTGCCAGCTCCTACTCCGGGCAGCCCTCCTACGAGCAGTACTTC.